Listed below are T cell receptor beta chains from one sample, sequenced in a study of molecular identifiers for immune sequencing clone quantification. TCRdb used MiXCR to reprocess the PCR reads, holding one entry per CDR3 protein. Among hundreds of thousands of distinct CDR3 sequences listed, about 25% were seen once. The source material was naive CD8+ T cells from blood, with Jurkat cell RNA spiked in. These receptors were obtained from a human donor in good health. Some libraries in this study had Jurkat cell RNA spiked in. Both conserved end residues are part of each CDR3. D genes are given only for firm matches. Not all rows give a size; the values are once, few, many and, for expanded clones, a class.

D	V	J	size	CDR3	DNA
-	TRBV4-3	TRBJ2-1	many	CASSQEAWNSYNEQFF	TGCGCCAGCAGCCAAGAAGCCTGGAACTCCTACAATGAGCAGTTCTTC
-	TRBV7-9	TRBJ1-1	many	CASSLPRTEGTEAFF	TGTGCCAGCAGCCTCCCCAGGACAGAGGGGACTGAAGCTTTCTTT
TRBD1	TRBV19	TRBJ2-2	-	CASSAFQGAGGELFF	TGTGCCAGTAGTGCATTTCAGGGGGCTGGCGGGGAGCTGTTTTTT
-	TRBV9	TRBJ2-7	many	CASSRRGYEQYF	TGTGCCAGCAGTCGCAGGGGATACGAGCAGTACTTC
-	TRBV30	TRBJ2-1	many	CAWSVLVSSYNEQFF	TGTGCCTGGAGTGTACTCGTAAGCTCCTACAATGAGCAGTTCTTC
TRBD1	TRBV3-1	TRBJ2-2	few	CASSDRGISYTLNTGELFF	TGTGCCAGCAGCGACAGGGGGATCTCCTATACTCTGAACACCGGGGAGCTGTTTTTT
-	TRBV12-3/TRBV12-4	TRBJ1-2	few	CASSLVSSGYGYTF	TGTGCCAGCAGTTTAGTTTCCTCAGGATATGGCTACACCTTC
-	TRBV9	TRBJ1-3	-	CASSPGQWGTGNTIYF	TGTGCCAGCAGCCCAGGACAGTGGGGAACAGGAAACACCATATATTTT
TRBD1	TRBV13	TRBJ2-7	-	CASRTRTGGDEQYF	TGTGCCAGCAGGACAAGGACAGGGGGCGACGAGCAGTACTTC
TRBD2	TRBV6-2/TRBV6-3	TRBJ2-7	many	CASSAGGQGEQYF	TGTGCCAGCAGTGCGGGAGGCCAGGGGGAGCAGTACTTC
-	TRBV5-1	TRBJ2-7	-	CASSRCGTYEQYF	TGCGCCAGCAGTAGGTGTGGGACCTACGAGCAGTACTTC
TRBD2	TRBV11-2	TRBJ2-3	many	CASRDTGGGADTQYF	TGTGCCAGCAGGGACACGGGGGGAGGGGCAGATACGCAGTATTTT
-	TRBV3-1	TRBJ2-7	-	CASSHFGRSYEQYF	TGTGCCAGCAGCCATTTCGGACGGTCCTACGAGCAGTACTTC
-	TRBV9	TRBJ2-7	few	CASSTYGQSNNYEQYF	TGTGCCAGCAGCACCTACGGACAATCAAACAACTACGAGCAGTACTTC
TRBD1	TRBV12-3/TRBV12-4	TRBJ1-5	many	CASSLDRGRDQPQHF	TGTGCCAGCAGTTTAGACAGGGGGCGAGATCAGCCCCAGCATTTT
-	TRBV16	TRBJ1-5	-	CASSQSRSQPQHF	TGTGCCAGCAGCCAATCAAGGAGTCAGCCCCAGCATTTT
-	TRBV29-1	TRBJ2-2	many	CSVSGFTGELFF	TGCAGCGTTTCTGGATTCACCGGGGAGCTGTTTTTT
-	TRBV27	TRBJ2-2	many	CASSWAGGNTGELFF	TGTGCCAGCAGTTGGGCTGGGGGGAACACCGGGGAGCTGTTTTTT